The 25 T cell receptor beta chains below were found in one sample sequenced in a study of blood T cell repertoires in COVID-19. Profiling relied on immunoSEQ multiplex PCR, and the TCRdb table lists in-frame clones only, not all of them. The sample holds approximately 80,000 clones, approximately 83% seen once. Sequenced sample: peripheral blood. These receptors were taken from a woman aged 70-85 years with acute or convalescent COVID-19.

V is TRBV21-1 and J is TRBJ2-3; whether TRBD1, the table's D call, matches the DNA was not checked. TRBV21-1 is termed a pseudogene. The CDR3 length is 17 residues. The CDR3 nucleotides are TGTGCCAGCAGCAAAAAGGAGCGGACAGAGCACACAGATACGCAGTATTTT. It is translated as CASSKKERTEHTDTQYF.

The J gene is TRBJ1-6, the V gene TRBV19; 7 bases map to TRBD1. V trimming: 5 bases; J trimming: 8 bases; junction bases outside the gene matches: 3. CDR1 is LNHDA, CDR2 SQIVND, per germline (reference sequence). CDR3 size: 13 residues. This chain's CDR3 is CASSDTGDSPLHF. CDR3 sequence (DNA): TGTGCCAGTAGTGACACAGGGGATTCACCCCTCCACTTT.

This clone showed up just once. The chain carries TRBV18 and TRBJ1-4; D gene unclear. This CDR3 contains 12 residues. The V gene lost 8 bases and the J gene lost 9 bases, with 13 bases spanning the gap. In germline, CDR1 is KGHSH, CDR2 LQKENI. CDR3 amino acids: CASAGRVQKLFF. CDR3 nucleotide sequence: TGTGCCAGCGCGGGGAGGGTCCAAAAACTGTTTTTT.

The V and J genes are TRBV24-1 and TRBJ1-2; a weak D match, TRBD1 (5 bases). The CDR3 loop spans 14 amino acids. V gave up 9 bases and J gave up 4 bases, with 17 bases separating them. Germline CDR1 KGHDR, CDR2 SFDVKD. Here the CDR3 DNA reads TGTGCCACCCTCGACAGCCGGCCCGGCTATGGCTACACCTTC. Translated, it gives CATLDSRPGYGYTF.

The V call is TRBV5-1, the J call TRBJ1-1, with D possibly matching TRBD1 (6 bases). The V gene's germline CDR1 is SGHRS and CDR2 YFSETQ. This CDR3 spans 15 amino acids. V lost 1 base to trimming and J lost 1 base, with 11 bases between them. CDR3 bases: TGCGCCAGCAGCTTGACAGGGCCCGAGAACACTGAAGCTTTCTTT. As protein: CASSLTGPENTEAFF. Full variable domain (rest looked up from reference TRBV5-1 and TRBJ1-1): KAGVTQTPRYLIKTRGQQVTLSCSPISGHRSVSWYQQTPGQGLQFLFEYFSETQRNKGNFPGRFSGRQFSNSRSEMNVSTLELGDSALYLCASSLTGPENTEAFFGQGTRLTVV.

The count of this clone is one. V is TRBV7-9 and J is TRBJ1-1; 10 nucleotides agree with TRBD1. The CDR3 is 15 amino acids. V lost 4 bases, J lost 8 bases, and 10 bases stayed unmatched. Germline V CDR1 and CDR2: SEHNR, FQNEAQ (reference sequence). The CDR3 is CASSSGTGAFPEAFF. CDR3 DNA: TGTGCCAGCAGCTCCGGGACAGGGGCCTTCCCCGAAGCTTTCTTT.

The CDR3 DNA is TGTGCCAGCAGTGGGGACAGGGGGCGCGGAGCAGATACGCAGTATTTT. Its translation is CASSGDRGRGADTQYF. V is TRBV2 and J is TRBJ2-3; 12 bases line up with TRBD1. V shed 4 bases, J shed 4 bases, and the junction held 6 bases outside the gene matches. Germline V gives CDR1 SNHLY, CDR2 FYNNEI. The CDR3 spans 16 residues. The variable domain in full, completed from reference TRBV2 and TRBJ2-3, reads EPEVTQTPSHQVTQMGQEVILRCVPISNHLYFYWYRQILGQKVEFLVSFYNNEISEKSEIFDDQFSVERPDGSNFTLKIRSTKLEDSAMYFCASSGDRGRGADTQYFGPGTRLTVL.

The chain employs TRBV19 and TRBJ1-1; 8 positions match TRBD1. The CDR3 length is 13 residues. With V trimmed by 11 bases and J by 0 bases, 5 bases remained unmatched. The V gene's germline CDR1 is LNHDA and CDR2 SQIVND (reference sequence). CDR3 DNA: TGTGCCTCAGGGGGCCAAATGAACACTGAAGCTTTCTTT. Translation gives CASGGQMNTEAFF.

This chain connects TRBV19 to TRBJ1-1; tentatively, D is TRBD1 (5 bases). V lost 5 bases and J lost 4, with 17 bases in between. The CDR3 extends over 15 amino acids. Germline CDR1 and CDR2: LNHDA and SQIVND (reference sequence). The CDR3 is CASSGGGQVSTEAFF. The CDR3 DNA reads TGTGCCAGTAGTGGGGGGGGTCAGGTAAGCACTGAAGCTTTCTTT.

The chain carries TRBV11-2 and TRBJ2-5; D might be TRBD1 (6 bases). Germline V gene sequence: CDR1 SGHAT, CDR2 FQNNGV. V lost 0 bases and J 5 bases, leaving 13 bases between the germline ends. The CDR3 runs to 15 residues. CDR3 sequence reads: CASSLDQGTRETQYF. CDR3 nucleotides: TGTGCCAGCAGCTTAGACCAGGGGACCCGGGAGACCCAGTACTTC.

The chain couples TRBV18 to TRBJ1-2; D not resolved. The CDR3 runs 14 residues. Germline values: CDR1 KGHSH, CDR2 LQKENI. V was shortened by 2 bases and J by 5 bases, with 12 bases between the two germline ends. CDR3 sequence (DNA): TGTGCCAGCTCACCAGACCGCGAGGGATATGGCTACACCTTC. Translation gives CASSPDREGYGYTF.

Remarks on this clone: One end of the junction is discordant with germline, which a read error may explain. The chain carries TRBV7-6 and TRBJ2-5, with D unclear. Germline V gene data show CDR1 as SGHVS and CDR2 as FNYEAQ. The CDR3 loop spans 12 amino acids. In DNA form, the CDR3 reads TGTGCCAGCAGCCGTAACCAGGAGACCCAGTACTTC. It translates to CASSRNQETQYF. Based on the CDR3 plus reference TRBV7-6 and TRBJ2-5, the full variable domain is GAGVSQSPRYKVTKRGQDVALRCDPISGHVSLYWYRQALGQGPEFLTYFNYEAQQDKSGLPNDRFSAERPEGSISTLTIQRTEQRDSAMYRCASSRNQETQYFGPGTRLLVL.

The chain couples TRBV5-4 to TRBJ2-5; 12 bases match TRBD2. This CDR3 region has 15 residues. Germline CDR1 SGHNT, CDR2 YYREEE (reference sequence). The J segment lost 3 bases and the V segment lost 2 bases, leaving 2 bases of the junction unmatched. CDR3: CASSLRLAGEETQYF. For the CDR3, the DNA is TGTGCCAGCAGCTTAAGACTAGCGGGGGAAGAGACCCAGTACTTC.

The chain combines TRBV19 with TRBJ1-2, with D unresolved. CDR3 length: 11 residues. CDR1 is LNHDA and CDR2 is SQIVND in the germline V gene (reference sequence). V was trimmed by 2 bases and J by 6 bases, leaving 4 bases between them. In nucleotides, the CDR3 is TGTGCCAGTAGTATACCGGATGGCTACACCTTC. It specifies CASSIPDGYTF.

The V gene is TRBV12-5, the J gene TRBJ2-3; weak D call: TRBD1 (5 bases). This CDR3 spans 17 amino acids. Between the trimmed V and J ends, which lost 1 base and 1 base, there was a span of 15 bases. Looked up from germline, CDR1 is LGHNT and CDR2 is FRNRAP. CDR3 in amino acids: CASGLAVQGLGTDTQYF. The CDR3 DNA sequence: TGTGCTAGTGGTTTGGCAGTTCAGGGTCTCGGCACAGATACGCAGTATTTT.

The chain couples TRBV28 to TRBJ2-1, with TRBD2 identical over 8 bases. J gave up 8 bases and V 3 bases, and 6 bases lay outside the gene matches. Germline-derived CDR1 and CDR2 are MDHEN and SYDVKM. This CDR3 has 14 amino acids. The CDR3 region is CASSFTGGPYEQFF. The DNA of the CDR3 is TGTGCCAGCAGTTTTACGGGGGGGCCCTATGAGCAGTTCTTC.

The genes are TRBV4-2 and TRBJ1-2, with a possible D match to TRBD1 (5 bases). Germline V lookup: CDR1 LGHNA, CDR2 YNFKEQ. This CDR3 has 16 amino acids. The germline V and J ends were trimmed by 1 base and 7 bases, with 19 bases remaining between them. The CDR3 DNA is TGTGCCAGCAGCCAAGTAGGAGGGACGGATTTGGGTGGCTACACCTTC. Translating gives CASSQVGGTDLGGYTF.

The rearrangement links TRBV2 to TRBJ1-2, with TRBD1 matching 8 bases. The ends lost 3 bases at V and 7 bases at J; junction bases unmatched: 7. The CDR3 sequence is 14 residues long. Germline-derived CDR1 and CDR2 are SNHLY and FYNNEI. The DNA for the CDR3 is TGTGCCAGCAGTGACGCAGGGGGCATTGGTGGCTACACCTTC. Amino acid sequence: CASSDAGGIGGYTF.

The chain joins TRBV6-6 to TRBJ1-5; 9 bases agree with TRBD1. Germline values: CDR1 MNHNY, CDR2 SVGAGI (reference sequence). There are 13 residues in the CDR3. Unmatched junction bases numbered 4, after V lost 7 bases and J lost 6 bases. The chain's CDR3 is CASNTGGSQPQHF. In DNA form, the CDR3 reads TGTGCCAGCAATACAGGGGGCAGTCAGCCCCAGCATTTT.

This sequence joins TRBV15 and TRBJ1-1, with D unresolved. V shed 4 bases and J shed 1 base, with 7 bases lying between them. Germline V gives CDR1 LNHNV, CDR2 YYDKDF (reference sequence). The CDR3 is 13 residues long. The CDR3 loop is CATSIGANTEAFF. The DNA for the CDR3 is TGTGCCACCAGCATTGGAGCGAACACTGAAGCTTTCTTT.

V is TRBV30 and J is TRBJ2-7; 12 nucleotides line up with TRBD2. The CDR3 consists of 12 residues. Per germline, CDR1 GTSNPN and CDR2 SVGIG (reference sequence). V shed 5 bases, J shed 10 bases, and the junction held 6 bases outside the gene matches. In DNA form, the CDR3 reads TGTGCCTGGGGAACTAGCGGGGGGTCCCAGTACTTC. Protein sequence: CAWGTSGGSQYF.

The chain combines TRBV27 with TRBJ2-3; a possible D gene is TRBD2 (7 bases). CDR3 size: 17 residues. CDR1 and CDR2 (germline): MNHEY, SMNVEV (reference sequence). V shed 6 bases and J shed 2 bases, with 21 bases lying between them. CDR3 in DNA: TGTGCCAGCAGGGGGGGGCTGGGGCGGGGACCCACAGATACGCAGTATTTT. Translated, it gives CASRGGLGRGPTDTQYF.

V is TRBV29-1 and J is TRBJ2-5; no definite D call. This CDR3 spans 13 amino acids. Trimming removed 1 base from V and 5 bases from J, with 11 bases in between. CDR1 and CDR2 from the germline V gene are SQVTM and ANQGSEA. CDR3 sequence (DNA): TGCAGCGTTGAAGCCTACCGTCGGGAGACCCAGTACTTC. Protein sequence: CSVEAYRRETQYF.

The rearrangement links TRBV3-1 (or the pseudogene TRBV3-2) to TRBJ2-2; the match to TRBD2 covers 8 bases. With V trimmed by 4 bases and J by 7 bases, 2 bases remained unmatched. The CDR3 is made up of 13 amino acids. The germline V gene has CDR1 LGHDT and CDR2 YNNKEL (reference sequence). The CDR3 sequence: CASSPGGIGELFF. CDR3 nucleotide sequence: TGTGCCAGCAGCCCGGGGGGGATCGGGGAGCTGTTTTTT.

This rearrangement joins TRBV6-1 to TRBJ2-3; 9 bases are a match to TRBD2. Germline V gives CDR1 MNHNS, CDR2 SASEGT. The CDR3 is 19 amino acids. V trimming: 1 base; J trimming: 2 bases; junction bases outside the gene matches: 13. The CDR3 is CASSEGGSGGYRHTDTQYF. CDR3 bases: TGTGCCAGCAGTGAAGGGGGTAGCGGGGGCTACCGACACACAGATACGCAGTATTTT.